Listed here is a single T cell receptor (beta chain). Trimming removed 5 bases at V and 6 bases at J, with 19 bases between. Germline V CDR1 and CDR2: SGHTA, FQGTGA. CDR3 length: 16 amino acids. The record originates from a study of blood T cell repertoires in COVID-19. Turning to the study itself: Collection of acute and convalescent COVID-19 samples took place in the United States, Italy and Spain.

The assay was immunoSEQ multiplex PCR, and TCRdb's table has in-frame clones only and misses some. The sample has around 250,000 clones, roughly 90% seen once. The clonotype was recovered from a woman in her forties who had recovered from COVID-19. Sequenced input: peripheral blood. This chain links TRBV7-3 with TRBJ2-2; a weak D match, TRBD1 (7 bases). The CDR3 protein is CASSPGGSGNAGELFF. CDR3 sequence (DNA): TGTGCCAGCAGCCCAGGGGGTAGCGGCAACGCCGGGGAGCTGTTTTTT.